These 7 T cell receptor beta chains share one sample of origin, sequenced in a study of T cell repertoires and HLA-DP antigens. The protocol was immunoSEQ multiplex PCR, while the TCRdb copy is restricted to in-frame clones and leaves out a portion. The sample shows over 100,000 clones, 92% of them seen only once. What these receptors recognize is not known. Sequences were obtained from CD4+ T cells from PBMCs. The source is a woman aged 18 to 35 in good health and CMV-seronegative.

The chain carries TRBV10-3 and TRBJ2-1; 13 positions match TRBD2. The germline gives CDR1 ENHRY, CDR2 SYGVKD. V shed 0 bases and J 0 bases; nucleotides not matched to a gene: 8. The CDR3 extends over 20 amino acids. The CDR3 loop is CAISESTSGGLRLSYNEQFF. DNA of the CDR3: TGTGCCATCAGTGAGTCGACTAGCGGGGGGCTTCGCCTCTCCTACAATGAGCAGTTCTTC.

This clone was counted once. The gene calls are TRBV7-3 and TRBJ2-1; 10 bases are shared with TRBD2. With 5 bases clipped from V and 6 bases from J, the junction kept 10 bases outside the gene matches. The CDR3 contains 16 residues. Germline lookup yields CDR1 SGHTA and CDR2 FQGTGA. The CDR3 nucleotides are TGTGCCAGCAGCCCACGCCAGCGGGGGGGCTTCAATGAGCAGTTCTTC. It specifies CASSPRQRGGFNEQFF.

The chain uses TRBV28 and TRBJ1-2; TRBD1 aligns across 8 bases. The length of the CDR3 is 16 residues. Germline trimming cut 6 bases from V and 4 bases from J; bases unmatched to any gene: 13. Germline V gene data show CDR1 as MDHEN and CDR2 as SYDVKM. CDR3 in amino acids: CASSLGRTGPFYGYTF. CDR3 DNA: TGTGCCAGCAGCCTGGGGCGGACAGGGCCGTTCTATGGCTACACCTTC.

In DNA, the CDR3 is TGTGCCAGCAGCTTGGAGATGGTGCACCCCGCAACTAATGAAAAACTGTTTTTT. It codes for CASSLEMVHPATNEKLFF. J is TRBJ1-4 and V is TRBV5-4; D unclear. This CDR3 is built from 18 residues. The germline V gene encodes CDR1 SGHNT and CDR2 YYREEE (reference sequence). Trimming removed 0 bases at V and 0 bases at J, with 15 bases between.

The chain uses TRBV28 and TRBJ1-1; D uncertain. Germline lookup yields CDR1 MDHEN and CDR2 SYDVKM. The CDR3 length is 11 residues. The germline V and J ends were trimmed by 8 bases and 1 base, with 5 bases remaining between them. The DNA for the CDR3 is TGTGCCAGCCGAGAGAACACTGAAGCTTTCTTT. It translates to CASRENTEAFF. The whole variable domain, filled in from reference TRBV28 and TRBJ1-1, reads DVKVTQSSRYLVKRTGEKVFLECVQDMDHENMFWYRQDPGLGLRLIYFSYDVKMKEKGDIPEGYSVSREKKERFSLILESASTNQTSMYLCASRENTEAFFGQGTRLTVV.

This chain connects TRBV5-4 to TRBJ1-2; TRBD1 matches 7 bases. From germline, CDR1 is SGHNT and CDR2 YYREEE (reference sequence). The J segment lost 0 bases and the V segment lost 4 bases, leaving 6 bases of the junction unmatched. This CDR3 region has 15 residues. The DNA of the CDR3 is TGTGCCAGCAGCGGACAGGCGTTTTCTAACTATGGCTACACCTTC. Its translation is CASSGQAFSNYGYTF. Together with reference TRBV5-4 and TRBJ1-2, the CDR3 gives the full variable domain: ETGVTQSPTHLIKTRGQQVTLRCSSQSGHNTVSWYQQALGQGPQFIFQYYREEENGRGNFPPRFSGLQFPNYSSELNVNALELDDSALYLCASSGQAFSNYGYTFGSGTRLTVV.

This chain uses TRBV2 with TRBJ2-7; D perhaps matches TRBD1 (6 bases). Trimming stripped 8 bases from V and 0 bases from J, with 14 bases between. This CDR3 has 14 amino acids. Germline loops: CDR1 SNHLY, CDR2 FYNNEI. CDR3 sequence reads: CASRNRVSSYEQYV. CDR3 in DNA: TGTGCCAGCCGGAACAGGGTGAGCTCCTACGAGCAGTACGTC.